This TCR beta chain comes out of a study of identical twins. This clonotype was picked up a small number of times. V gave up 3 bases and J gave up 0 bases; unmatched junction bases: 11. The CDR3 is 17 residues long. Germline CDR1 is KGHSH and CDR2 is LQKENI. TCRdb analysed the 5' RACE reads with MiXCR anew, one entry per CDR3 protein. The table shows 600,000 to 700,000 distinct CDR3 sequences, with 21% occurring only once. Separately, the same data were catalogued under a study of T cells expressing NK-cell markers.

The V call is TRBV18, the J call TRBJ2-7; 7 positions agree with TRBD1. The clonotype was recovered from a woman aged 18-29 years in good health. Source material: PBMCs. The CDR3 is CASSPNSGTASSYEQYF. The CDR3 coding sequence is TGTGCCAGCTCACCCAATTCCGGGACAGCAAGCTCCTACGAGCAGTACTTC.